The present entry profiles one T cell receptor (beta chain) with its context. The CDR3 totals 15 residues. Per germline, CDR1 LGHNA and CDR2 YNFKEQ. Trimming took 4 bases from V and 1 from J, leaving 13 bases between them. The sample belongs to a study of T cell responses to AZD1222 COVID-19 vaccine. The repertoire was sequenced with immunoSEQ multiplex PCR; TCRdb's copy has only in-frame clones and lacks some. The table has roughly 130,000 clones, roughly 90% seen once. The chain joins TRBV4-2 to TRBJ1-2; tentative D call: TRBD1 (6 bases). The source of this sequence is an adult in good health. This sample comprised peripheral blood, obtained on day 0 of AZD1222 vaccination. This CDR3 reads CASSPDGGHNYGYTF. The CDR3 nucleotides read TGTGCCAGCAGCCCGGATGGGGGCCATAACTATGGCTACACCTTC.